Listed below are T cell receptor beta chains from one sample, sequenced in a study of T cells in Graves' hyperthyroidism and ophthalmopathy. Each CDR3 protein is one row after TCRdb ran MiXCR on the multiplex PCR reads. The repertoire has around 300,000 distinct CDR3 sequences, roughly 13% of them found once; the top ten carry 7.9%. The sequenced sample consisted of blood. Receptors were obtained from a woman in her forties with Graves' hyperthyroidism. CDR3s include the opening cysteine and the closing phenylalanine or tryptophan. A D gene is named only where the DNA matches it firmly. The size entry is marked missing in some rows and otherwise reads once, few, many or a size class.

TRBV7-2	many	TRBJ2-1	TRBD2	CASSLVSGAYNEQFF	TGTGCCAGCAGCTTAGTCAGCGGGGCTTACAATGAGCAGTTCTTC
TRBV27	many	TRBJ1-2	TRBD1	CASSFQGTGHGYTF	TGTGCCAGCAGCTTCCAGGGGACAGGGCATGGCTACACCTTC
TRBV5-1	many	TRBJ1-1	.	CASRPRLGHTEAFF	TGCGCCAGCAGACCCAGGCTGGGGCACACTGAAGCTTTCTTT
TRBV6-2/TRBV6-3	many	TRBJ1-1	.	CASTGQFEAFF	TGTGCCAGCACCGGTCAATTTGAAGCTTTCTTT
TRBV9	few	TRBJ2-1	TRBD2	CASSVGGLAGLYNEQFF	TGTGCCAGCAGCGTTGGAGGACTAGCGGGCCTCTACAATGAGCAGTTCTTC
TRBV30	many	TRBJ1-5	.	CAWQEQSNQPQHF	TGTGCCTGGCAAGAACAGAGCAATCAGCCCCAGCATTTT
TRBV28	many	TRBJ1-6	TRBD1	CASRDRSSPLHF	TGTGCCAGCCGGGACAGAAGTTCACCCCTCCACTTT
TRBV27	many	TRBJ2-7	.	CASSIPGGYEQYF	TGTGCCAGCAGTATCCCGGGCGGCTACGAGCAGTACTTC
TRBV20-1	.	TRBJ2-3	.	CSASPGTNTDTQYF	TGCAGTGCTAGTCCCGGGACCAACACAGATACGCAGTATTTT
TRBV12-3/TRBV12-4	many	TRBJ1-4	.	CASSLGAGKLFF	TGTGCCAGCAGTTTGGGGGCAGGAAAACTGTTTTTT
TRBV6-1	many	TRBJ1-2	.	CASSVQGRGYTF	TGTGCCAGCAGTGTACAGGGACGAGGCTACACCTTC
TRBV7-9	.	TRBJ1-2	.	CASSRIGGNYGYTF	TGTGCCAGCAGTCGCATTGGCGGTAACTATGGCTACACCTTC
TRBV9	many	TRBJ1-1	.	CASSVGVEGLRNTEAFF	TGTGCCAGCAGCGTAGGTGTGGAGGGACTCAGGAACACTGAAGCTTTCTTT
TRBV3-1	many	TRBJ1-2	TRBD1	CASSQGGQGPYGYTF	TGTGCCAGCAGCCAAGGGGGACAGGGTCCCTATGGCTACACCTTC
TRBV12-3/TRBV12-4	few	TRBJ2-5	.	CASRGGTVQETQYF	TGTGCCAGCAGGGGGGGGACAGTCCAAGAGACCCAGTACTTC
TRBV19	many	TRBJ1-6	.	CASSMGDRNSPLHF	TGTGCCAGTAGTATGGGGGATCGAAATTCACCCCTCCACTTT
TRBV7-9	.	TRBJ1-2	.	CASSFEEDRWHGYTF	TGTGCCAGCAGCTTTGAGGAGGATCGGTGGCATGGCTACACCTTC
TRBV11-2	.	TRBJ2-5	.	CASSKPEAGPETQYF	TGTGCCAGCAGCAAACCCGAGGCAGGGCCGGAGACCCAGTACTTC
TRBV5-1	.	TRBJ2-2	.	CASSPRTENTGELFF	TGCGCCAGCAGCCCCAGGACAGAGAACACCGGGGAGCTGTTTTTT
TRBV6-2/TRBV6-3	many	TRBJ2-7	.	CASSYTRKDSHSYEQYF	TGTGCCAGCAGTTATACGAGAAAAGACAGCCATTCCTACGAGCAGTACTTC
TRBV7-8	many	TRBJ2-3	TRBD2	CASSPFGLASTDTQYF	TGTGCCAGCAGCCCCTTTGGACTAGCTAGCACAGATACGCAGTATTTT
TRBV7-9	many	TRBJ1-3	.	CASSPGVGSGNTIYF	TGTGCCAGCAGCCCCGGGGTGGGCTCTGGAAACACCATATATTTT
TRBV2	many	TRBJ1-6	.	CASITGRGDSPLHF	TGTGCCAGCATTACGGGGCGGGGGGATTCACCCCTCCACTTT
TRBV28	many	TRBJ2-3	TRBD2	CASTPSGLAGSTDTQYF	TGTGCCAGCACCCCTTCGGGACTAGCGGGAAGTACGGATACGCAGTATTTT
TRBV18	many	TRBJ2-3	TRBD2	CASSLHGGSTTDTQYF	TGTGCCAGCTCACTCCATGGCGGGAGCACCACAGATACGCAGTATTTT
TRBV5-1	many	TRBJ1-6	.	CASSLAGDYNSPLHF	TGCGCCAGCAGCTTGGCAGGGGATTATAATTCACCCCTCCACTTT
TRBV28	few	TRBJ1-2	TRBD1	CASSSTGTGGVRYGYTF	TGTGCCAGCAGTTCGACCGGGACAGGGGGCGTACGGTATGGCTACACCTTC
TRBV2	many	TRBJ2-7	.	CASSGQGGRYEQYF	TGTGCCAGCAGTGGACAGGGAGGAAGATACGAGCAGTACTTC
TRBV7-2	many	TRBJ2-5	.	CASSLGHSGETQYF	TGTGCCAGCAGCTTAGGACACTCAGGGGAGACCCAGTACTTC